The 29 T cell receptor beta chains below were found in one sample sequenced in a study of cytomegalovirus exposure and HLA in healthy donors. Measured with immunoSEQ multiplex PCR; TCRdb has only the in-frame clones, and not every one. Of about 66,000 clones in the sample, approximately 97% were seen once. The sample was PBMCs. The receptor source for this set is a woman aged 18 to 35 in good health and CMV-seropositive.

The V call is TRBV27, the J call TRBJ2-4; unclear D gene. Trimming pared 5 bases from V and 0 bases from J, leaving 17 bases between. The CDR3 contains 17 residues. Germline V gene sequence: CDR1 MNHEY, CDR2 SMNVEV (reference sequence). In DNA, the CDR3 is TGTGCCAGCAGTCCCCACCGTCTAATTTTAGCCAAAAACATTCAGTACTTC. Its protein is CASSPHRLILAKNIQYF.

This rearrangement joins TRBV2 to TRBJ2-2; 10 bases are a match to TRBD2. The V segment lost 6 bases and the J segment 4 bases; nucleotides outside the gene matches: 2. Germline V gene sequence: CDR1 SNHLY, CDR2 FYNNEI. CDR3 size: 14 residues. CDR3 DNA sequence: TGTGCCAGCAGAGCGGGAGGGTTCACCGGGGAGCTGTTTTTT. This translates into CASRAGGFTGELFF. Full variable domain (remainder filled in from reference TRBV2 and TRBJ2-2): EPEVTQTPSHQVTQMGQEVILRCVPISNHLYFYWYRQILGQKVEFLVSFYNNEISEKSEIFDDQFSVERPDGSNFTLKIRSTKLEDSAMYFCASRAGGFTGELFFGEGSRLTVL.

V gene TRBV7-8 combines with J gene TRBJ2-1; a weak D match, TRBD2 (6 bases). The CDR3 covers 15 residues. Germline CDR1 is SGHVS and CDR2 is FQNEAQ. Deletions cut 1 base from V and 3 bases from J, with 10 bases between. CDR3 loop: CASSLEAGNYNEQFF. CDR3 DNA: TGTGCCAGCAGCTTAGAAGCGGGCAACTACAATGAGCAGTTCTTC.

CDR3 sequence reads: CASSQEGLAETYEQYF. DNA for the CDR3: TGCGCCAGCAGCCAAGAGGGACTAGCGGAAACCTACGAGCAGTACTTC. The V call is TRBV4-1, the J call TRBJ2-7, with 11 bases matching TRBD2. Germline CDR1 reads MGHRA; CDR2 reads YSYEKL. After removal of 0 bases from V and 2 bases from J, the junction contained 3 bases not matched to a gene. The CDR3 length is 16 residues.

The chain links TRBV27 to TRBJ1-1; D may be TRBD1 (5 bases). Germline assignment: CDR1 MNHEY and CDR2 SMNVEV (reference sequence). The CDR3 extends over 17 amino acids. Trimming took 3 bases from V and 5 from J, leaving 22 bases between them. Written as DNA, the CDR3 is TGTGCCAGCAGTTTTGCGGGGTTTGGGCAGGGTAATACTGAAGCTTTCTTT. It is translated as CASSFAGFGQGNTEAFF.

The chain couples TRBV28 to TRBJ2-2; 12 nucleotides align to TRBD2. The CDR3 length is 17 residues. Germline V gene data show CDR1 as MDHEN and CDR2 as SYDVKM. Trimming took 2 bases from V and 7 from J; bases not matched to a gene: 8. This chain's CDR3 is CASSLALAGGTVGELFF. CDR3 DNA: TGTGCCAGCAGTTTAGCGCTAGCGGGAGGGACCGTCGGGGAGCTGTTTTTT.

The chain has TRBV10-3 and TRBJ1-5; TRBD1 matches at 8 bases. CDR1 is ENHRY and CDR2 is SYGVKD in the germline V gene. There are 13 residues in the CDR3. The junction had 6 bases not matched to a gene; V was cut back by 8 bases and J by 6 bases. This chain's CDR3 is CAIRAQGGQPQHF. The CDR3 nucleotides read TGTGCCATCCGGGCACAGGGGGGTCAGCCCCAGCATTTT.

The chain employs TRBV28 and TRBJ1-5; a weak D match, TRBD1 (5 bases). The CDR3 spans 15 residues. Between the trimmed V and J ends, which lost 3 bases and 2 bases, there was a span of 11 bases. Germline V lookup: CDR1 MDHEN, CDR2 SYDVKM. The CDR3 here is CASSLAWGGNQPQHF. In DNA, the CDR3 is TGTGCCAGCAGTTTGGCCTGGGGGGGCAATCAGCCCCAGCATTTT. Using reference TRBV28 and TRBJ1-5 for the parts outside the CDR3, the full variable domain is DVKVTQSSRYLVKRTGEKVFLECVQDMDHENMFWYRQDPGLGLRLIYFSYDVKMKEKGDIPEGYSVSREKKERFSLILESASTNQTSMYLCASSLAWGGNQPQHFGDGTRLSIL.

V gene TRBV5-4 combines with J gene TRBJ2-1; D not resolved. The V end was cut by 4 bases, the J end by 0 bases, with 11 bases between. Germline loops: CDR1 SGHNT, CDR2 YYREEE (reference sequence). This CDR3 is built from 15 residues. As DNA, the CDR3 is TGTGCCAGCAGCCTGGACGTGAGCTCCTACAATGAGCAGTTCTTC. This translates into CASSLDVSSYNEQFF. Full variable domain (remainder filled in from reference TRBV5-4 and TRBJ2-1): ETGVTQSPTHLIKTRGQQVTLRCSSQSGHNTVSWYQQALGQGPQFIFQYYREEENGRGNFPPRFSGLQFPNYSSELNVNALELDDSALYLCASSLDVSSYNEQFFGPGTRLTVL.

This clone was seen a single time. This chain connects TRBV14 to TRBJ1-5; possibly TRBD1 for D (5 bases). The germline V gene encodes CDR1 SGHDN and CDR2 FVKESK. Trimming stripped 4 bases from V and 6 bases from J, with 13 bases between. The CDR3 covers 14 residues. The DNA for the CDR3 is TGTGCCAGCAGCCCGGCAGGGCTCAGTCAGCCCCAGCATTTT. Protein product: CASSPAGLSQPQHF.

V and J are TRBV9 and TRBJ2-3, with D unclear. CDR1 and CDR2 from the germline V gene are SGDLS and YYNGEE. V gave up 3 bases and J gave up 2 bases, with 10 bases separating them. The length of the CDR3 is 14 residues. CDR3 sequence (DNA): TGTGCCAGCAGCGGAGCCCCCCCCACAGATACGCAGTATTTT. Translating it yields CASSGAPPTDTQYF.

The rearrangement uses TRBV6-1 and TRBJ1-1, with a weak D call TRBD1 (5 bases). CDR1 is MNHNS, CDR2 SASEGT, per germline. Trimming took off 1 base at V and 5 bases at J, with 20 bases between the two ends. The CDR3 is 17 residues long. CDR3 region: CASSEGGGVRVRTEAFF. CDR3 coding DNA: TGTGCCAGCAGTGAAGGGGGTGGAGTCAGGGTGAGAACTGAAGCTTTCTTT.

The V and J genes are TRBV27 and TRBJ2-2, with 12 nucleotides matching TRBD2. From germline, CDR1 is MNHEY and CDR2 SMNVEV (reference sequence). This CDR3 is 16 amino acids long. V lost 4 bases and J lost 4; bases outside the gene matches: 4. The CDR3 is CASSSGLAGSTGELFF. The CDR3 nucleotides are TGTGCCAGCAGTTCAGGACTAGCGGGAAGCACCGGGGAGCTGTTTTTT.

The CDR3 loop reads CASSVEGGARPDNEQFF. CDR3 DNA: TGTGCCAGCAGCGTAGAAGGAGGGGCTCGACCTGACAATGAGCAGTTCTTC. The chain employs TRBV9 and TRBJ2-1; a possible D gene is TRBD2 (6 bases). Deletions cut 0 bases from V and 5 bases from J, with 18 bases between. Germline assignment: CDR1 SGDLS and CDR2 YYNGEE. The CDR3 extends over 17 amino acids.

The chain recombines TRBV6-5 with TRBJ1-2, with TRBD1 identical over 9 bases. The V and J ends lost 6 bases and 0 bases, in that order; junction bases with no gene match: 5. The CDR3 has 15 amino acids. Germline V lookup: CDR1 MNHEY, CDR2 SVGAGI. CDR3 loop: CASRRDRGSNYGYTF. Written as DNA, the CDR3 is TGTGCCAGCAGGCGAGACAGGGGGTCTAACTATGGCTACACCTTC.

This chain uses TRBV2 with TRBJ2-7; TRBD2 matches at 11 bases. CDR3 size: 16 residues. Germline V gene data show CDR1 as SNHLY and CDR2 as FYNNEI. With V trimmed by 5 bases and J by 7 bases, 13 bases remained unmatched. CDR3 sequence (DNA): TGTGCCAGCAGTCTCGGACTAGCGGGCTCAGTCCGGGAGCAGTACTTC. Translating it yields CASSLGLAGSVREQYF.

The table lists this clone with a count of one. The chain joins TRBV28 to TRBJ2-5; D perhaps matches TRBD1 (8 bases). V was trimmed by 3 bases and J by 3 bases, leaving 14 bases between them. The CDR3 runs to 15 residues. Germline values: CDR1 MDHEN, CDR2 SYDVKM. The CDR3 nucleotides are TGTGCCAGCAGTTTGGGAGGGACAGGAGAAGAGACCCAGTACTTC. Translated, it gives CASSLGGTGEETQYF.

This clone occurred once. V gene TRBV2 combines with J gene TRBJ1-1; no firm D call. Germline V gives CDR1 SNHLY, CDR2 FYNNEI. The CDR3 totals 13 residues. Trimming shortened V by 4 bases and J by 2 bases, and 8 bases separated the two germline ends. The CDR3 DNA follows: TGTGCCAGCAGTGGTTACAGTAACACTGAAGCTTTCTTT. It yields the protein CASSGYSNTEAFF.

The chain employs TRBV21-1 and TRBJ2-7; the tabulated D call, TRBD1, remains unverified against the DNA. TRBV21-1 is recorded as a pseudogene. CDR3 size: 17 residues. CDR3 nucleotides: TGTGCCAGCAGAAGGGGTCAGGGGAGAGCTAAGGGCTACGAGCAGTACTTC. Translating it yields CASRRGQGRAKGYEQYF.

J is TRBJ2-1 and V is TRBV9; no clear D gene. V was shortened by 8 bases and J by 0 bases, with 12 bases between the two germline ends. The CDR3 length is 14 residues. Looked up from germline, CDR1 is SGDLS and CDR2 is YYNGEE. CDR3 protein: CASSNASSYNEQFF. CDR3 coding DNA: TGTGCCAGTTCTAACGCTAGCTCCTACAATGAGCAGTTCTTC.

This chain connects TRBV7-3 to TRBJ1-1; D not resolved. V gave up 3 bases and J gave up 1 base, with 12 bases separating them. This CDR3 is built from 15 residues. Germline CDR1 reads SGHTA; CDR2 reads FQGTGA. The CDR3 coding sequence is TGTGCCAGCAGCTTGGCGTCCACGGGGAACACTGAAGCTTTCTTT. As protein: CASSLASTGNTEAFF. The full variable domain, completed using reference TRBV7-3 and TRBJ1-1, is GAGVSQTPSNKVTEKGKYVELRCDPISGHTALYWYRQSLGQGPEFLIYFQGTGAADDSGLPNDRFFAVRPEGSVSTLKIQRTERGDSAVYLCASSLASTGNTEAFFGQGTRLTVV.

CDR3: CASSYSMSGYTF. The CDR3 DNA is TGTGCCAGCAGTTACTCGATGAGTGGCTACACCTTC. The chain combines TRBV6-6 with TRBJ1-2; no clear D gene. The germline V gene has CDR1 MNHNY and CDR2 SVGAGI (reference sequence). This CDR3 is 12 amino acids long. V was pared by 0 bases and J by 7 bases, with 6 bases between.

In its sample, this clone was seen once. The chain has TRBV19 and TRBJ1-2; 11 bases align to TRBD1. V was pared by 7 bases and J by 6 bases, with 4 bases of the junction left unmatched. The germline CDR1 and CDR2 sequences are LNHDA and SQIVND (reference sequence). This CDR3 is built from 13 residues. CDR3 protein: CASMDRGPHGYTF. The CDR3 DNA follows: TGTGCCAGTATGGACAGGGGGCCGCATGGCTACACCTTC. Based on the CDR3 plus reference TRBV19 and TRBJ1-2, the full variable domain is DGGITQSPKYLFRKEGQNVTLSCEQNLNHDAMYWYRQDPGQGLRLIYYSQIVNDFQKGDIAEGYSVSREKKESFPLTVTSAQKNPTAFYLCASMDRGPHGYTFGSGTRLTVV.

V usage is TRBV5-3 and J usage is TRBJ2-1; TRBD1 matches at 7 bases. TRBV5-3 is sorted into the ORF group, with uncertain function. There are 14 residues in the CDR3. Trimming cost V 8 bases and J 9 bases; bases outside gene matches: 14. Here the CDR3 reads CARRDTGAGREQFF. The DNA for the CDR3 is TGTGCCAGGAGAGACACAGGGGCAGGCCGTGAGCAGTTCTTC.

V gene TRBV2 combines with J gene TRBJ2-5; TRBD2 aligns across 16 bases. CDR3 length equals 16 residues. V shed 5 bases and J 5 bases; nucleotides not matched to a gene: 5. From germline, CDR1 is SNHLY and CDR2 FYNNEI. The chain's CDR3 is CASSPGLAGGGETQYF. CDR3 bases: TGTGCCAGCAGTCCGGGACTAGCGGGAGGGGGTGAGACCCAGTACTTC.

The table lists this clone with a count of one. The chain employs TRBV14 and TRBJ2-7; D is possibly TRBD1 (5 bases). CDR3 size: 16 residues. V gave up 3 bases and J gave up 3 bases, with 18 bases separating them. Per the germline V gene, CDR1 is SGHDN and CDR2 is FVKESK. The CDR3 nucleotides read TGTGCCAGCAGCCAGGGTAGGGGAATTAATTACTACGAGCAGTACTTC. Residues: CASSQGRGINYYEQYF.

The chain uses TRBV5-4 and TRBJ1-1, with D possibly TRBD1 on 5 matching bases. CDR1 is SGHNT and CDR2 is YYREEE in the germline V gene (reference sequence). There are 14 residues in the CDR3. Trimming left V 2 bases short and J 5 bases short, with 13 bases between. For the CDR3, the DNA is TGTGCCAGCAGCTTCCGGGTAGGGGAAACTGAAGCTTTCTTT. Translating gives CASSFRVGETEAFF.

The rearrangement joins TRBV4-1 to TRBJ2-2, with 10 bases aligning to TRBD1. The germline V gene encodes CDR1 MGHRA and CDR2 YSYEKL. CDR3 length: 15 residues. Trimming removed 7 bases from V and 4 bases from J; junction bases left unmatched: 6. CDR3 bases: TGCGCCAGCACAACCGGGACAGGGGTCACCGGGGAGCTGTTTTTT. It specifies CASTTGTGVTGELFF.

The CDR3 is CSVFLGISGGSTDTQYF. CDR3 nucleotides: TGCAGCGTTTTTTTGGGGATCTCAGGGGGGAGCACAGATACGCAGTATTTT. The chain combines TRBV29-1 with TRBJ2-3; a possible D gene is TRBD1 (7 bases). CDR1 and CDR2 (germline): SQVTM, ANQGSEA. The ends were cut back, 5 bases at V and 0 bases at J, with 21 bases in the middle. The CDR3 sequence is 17 residues long.